Each of the 25 T cell receptor beta chains below was sequenced from the same sample in a study of T cells in tuberculosis. Some clones are missing from TCRdb's copy, which holds only in-frame ones; the method was immunoSEQ multiplex PCR. Here the sample spans 38,000 or so clones, 95% being singletons. What was sequenced was PBMCs. The origin of the receptors is a donor between 10 and 29 years old with latent tuberculosis or without tuberculosis infection.

This clone was seen once. The chain uses TRBV5-6 and TRBJ2-2; D uncertain. V was cut by 3 bases and J by 4 bases, with 10 bases left in between. The CDR3 runs 14 residues. The germline V gene encodes CDR1 SGHDT and CDR2 YYEEEE. Here the CDR3 reads CASSSVQVTGELFF. CDR3 nucleotide sequence: TGTGCCAGCAGCTCGGTTCAGGTCACCGGGGAGCTGTTTTTT.

The CDR3: CASQGDRTNTEAFF. The DNA for the CDR3 is TGTGCCTCTCAGGGGGACAGAACAAACACTGAAGCTTTCTTT. This chain links TRBV7-8 with TRBJ1-1; 7 bases fit TRBD1. CDR1 is SGHVS, CDR2 FQNEAQ, per germline. The J segment lost 2 bases and the V segment lost 11 bases, leaving 11 bases of the junction unmatched. This CDR3 contains 14 residues.

The gene calls are TRBV14 and TRBJ2-7; D uncertain. CDR1 SGHDN and CDR2 FVKESK come from the germline V gene. The CDR3 is 15 amino acids. The V gene lost 1 base and the J gene lost 0 bases, with 10 bases spanning the gap. CDR3 coding DNA: TGTGCCAGCAGCCAAGGGCTCCGTTACTCCTACGAGCAGTACTTC. Protein sequence: CASSQGLRYSYEQYF.

CDR3 sequence: CASRGNPDTQYF. The CDR3, as DNA: TGTGCCAGCAGGGGTAACCCAGATACGCAGTATTTT. The chain couples TRBV19 to TRBJ2-3, with D tentatively TRBD1 (6 bases). Deletions cut 9 bases from V and 4 bases from J, with 11 bases between. CDR3 length: 12 amino acids. CDR1 is LNHDA and CDR2 is SQIVND in the germline V gene (reference sequence).

This clone was recorded only once. The V call is TRBV7-8, the J call TRBJ1-2; maybe TRBD1 (6 bases). Germline CDR1 SGHVS, CDR2 FQNEAQ. This CDR3 spans 14 amino acids. Trimming shortened V by 5 bases and J by 8 bases, and 18 bases separated the two germline ends. The CDR3 spells CASSEAGGFYGYTF. The CDR3 coding sequence is TGTGCCAGCAGCGAGGCGGGGGGCTTCTACGGCTACACCTTC.

CDR3 residues: CASSDGAGMNTEAFF. The CDR3 nucleotides are TGCGCCAGCAGCGATGGCGCGGGGATGAACACTGAAGCTTTCTTT. The gene calls are TRBV5-1 and TRBJ1-1, with no clear D. V was pared by 4 bases and J by 0 bases, with 13 bases between. Germline values: CDR1 SGHRS, CDR2 YFSETQ. The CDR3 runs 15 residues.

The CDR3 spells CASSLRGQGAIGETQYF. CDR3 nucleotides: TGTGCCAGCAGTTTGCGGGGACAGGGGGCCATTGGGGAGACCCAGTACTTC. The chain joins TRBV27 to TRBJ2-5; TRBD1 matches at 12 bases. The junction had 10 bases not matched to a gene; V was cut back by 3 bases and J by 5 bases. The germline V gene has CDR1 MNHEY and CDR2 SMNVEV (reference sequence). The CDR3 length is 17 residues.

The J gene is TRBJ2-7, the V gene TRBV28; 8 nucleotides align to TRBD1. Trimming at V came to 6 bases and at J to 4 bases, leaving 11 bases not matched to a gene. Germline V gene sequence: CDR1 MDHEN, CDR2 SYDVKM. The CDR3 extends over 15 amino acids. CDR3 in DNA: TGTGCCAGCAGGCCCGCCGGGACAGGAGATTACGAGCAGTACTTC. Its protein is CASRPAGTGDYEQYF.

This clone was seen only once. The chain carries TRBV6-5 and TRBJ2-7; D is possibly TRBD1 (6 bases). The length of the CDR3 is 15 residues. V was trimmed by 6 bases and J by 5 bases, leaving 20 bases between them. Germline V gives CDR1 MNHEY, CDR2 SVGAGI. The chain's CDR3 is CASRTATGDFHEQYF. CDR3 DNA sequence: TGTGCCAGCAGAACTGCGACAGGAGACTTCCACGAGCAGTACTTC.

The rearrangement uses TRBV9 and TRBJ1-2; D may be TRBD1 (6 bases). This CDR3 has 14 residues. Trimming took off 3 bases at V and 5 bases at J, with 14 bases between the two ends. CDR1 is SGDLS and CDR2 is YYNGEE in the germline V gene. The CDR3 coding sequence is TGTGCCAGCAGCGATTTTACAGGGATATATGGCTACACCTTC. It translates to CASSDFTGIYGYTF.

The chain uses TRBV7-2 and TRBJ2-2; 7 bases agree with TRBD2. Germline CDR1 is SGHTA and CDR2 is FQGNSA. The CDR3 is 16 amino acids. V shed 2 bases, J shed 2 bases, and the junction held 5 bases outside the gene matches. The CDR3 sequence: CASSLWGGKNTGELFF. The DNA for the CDR3 is TGTGCCAGCAGCTTATGGGGGGGAAAAAACACCGGGGAGCTGTTTTTT.

CDR3 sequence reads: CATSTTGVGGSPLHF. CDR3 nucleotides: TGTGCCACCAGCACGACAGGGGTTGGAGGTTCACCCCTCCACTTT. The chain employs TRBV15 and TRBJ1-6, with 8 nucleotides matching TRBD1. The germline V gene encodes CDR1 LNHNV and CDR2 YYDKDF (reference sequence). V was pared by 4 bases and J by 9 bases, with 8 bases of the junction left unmatched. CDR3 length: 15 amino acids. Using reference TRBV15 and TRBJ1-6 for the parts outside the CDR3, the full variable domain is DAMVIQNPRYQVTQFGKPVTLSCSQTLNHNVMYWYQQKSSQAPKLLFHYYDKDFNNEADTPDNFQSRRPNTSFCFLDIRSPGLGDTAMYLCATSTTGVGGSPLHFGNGTRLTVT.

The rearrangement uses TRBV12-5 and TRBJ2-1; the D gene is possibly TRBD1 (5 bases). The CDR3 is made up of 12 amino acids. V dropped 0 bases and J dropped 8 bases, with 5 bases sitting between them. Germline CDR1 is LGHNT and CDR2 is FRNRAP. This CDR3 reads CASGLVQDEQFF. For the CDR3, the DNA is TGTGCTAGTGGTTTGGTACAGGATGAGCAGTTCTTC.

This clone was observed a single time. V and J are TRBV29-1 and TRBJ1-2, with TRBD1 matching over 10 bases. The CDR3 length is 14 residues. The J segment lost 8 bases and the V segment lost 5 bases, leaving 11 bases of the junction unmatched. The germline V gene encodes CDR1 SQVTM and CDR2 ANQGSEA. CDR3 residues: CSVPGDRGWNGYTF. The CDR3 DNA sequence: TGCAGCGTTCCCGGGGACAGGGGATGGAACGGCTACACCTTC.

CDR3: CASSFGQSTDTQYF. Here the CDR3 DNA reads TGTGCCAGCAGTTTTGGACAGAGCACAGATACGCAGTATTTT. The chain combines TRBV27 with TRBJ2-3, with a possible D match to TRBD1 (6 bases). CDR3 size: 14 residues. Trimming cost V 3 bases and J 0 bases, with 7 bases left between them. The germline V gene encodes CDR1 MNHEY and CDR2 SMNVEV (reference sequence).

The gene calls are TRBV5-6 and TRBJ1-2, with TRBD1 identical over 8 bases. Unmatched junction bases numbered 14, after V lost 4 bases and J lost 6 bases. Looked up from germline, CDR1 is SGHDT and CDR2 is YYEEEE. The CDR3 runs to 16 residues. The CDR3 DNA sequence: TGTGCCAGCAGCCCCCTCCTGCTCAGGGGGCTTGATGGCTACACCTTC. Its protein product is CASSPLLLRGLDGYTF.

The gene calls are TRBV27 and TRBJ1-6, with D hard to call. CDR1 is MNHEY, CDR2 SMNVEV, per germline (reference sequence). This CDR3 has 15 residues. V lost 3 bases, J lost 9 bases, and 15 bases lay in between. The CDR3 DNA follows: TGTGCCAGCAGTTTCGGAACAGCCCTAACTTCACCCCTCCACTTT. Translation gives CASSFGTALTSPLHF.

The rearrangement uses TRBV28 and TRBJ1-1; D uncertain. V lost 6 bases and J 8 bases, leaving 10 bases between the germline ends. Germline V gene sequence: CDR1 MDHEN, CDR2 SYDVKM. The CDR3 is 11 residues long. CDR3 sequence: CASRAGSEAFF. CDR3 nucleotide sequence: TGTGCCAGCAGGGCAGGTTCGGAAGCTTTCTTT.

The gene calls are TRBV4-1 and TRBJ2-3, with D hard to call. This CDR3 spans 15 amino acids. Trimming shortened V by 6 bases and J by 0 bases, and 13 bases separated the two germline ends. Looked up from germline, CDR1 is MGHRA and CDR2 is YSYEKL. The CDR3 DNA is TGCGCCAGCAGTTTCAAGCACTCTAGCACAGATACGCAGTATTTT. This codes for CASSFKHSSTDTQYF.

The rearrangement links TRBV27 to TRBJ1-1, with 8 bases lining up with TRBD1. This CDR3 region has 15 residues. V trimming: 6 bases; J trimming: 3 bases; junction bases outside the gene matches: 9. The germline gives CDR1 MNHEY, CDR2 SMNVEV (reference sequence). The CDR3 reads CASRLDRGRYTEAFF. The CDR3 bases are TGTGCCAGCAGGCTTGACAGGGGAAGGTACACTGAAGCTTTCTTT.

The J gene is TRBJ2-5, the V gene TRBV2; 8 nucleotides align to TRBD1. J gave up 2 bases and V 6 bases, and 8 bases lay outside the gene matches. The CDR3 sequence is 15 residues long. Germline loops: CDR1 SNHLY, CDR2 FYNNEI. The CDR3 region has the DNA TGTGCCAGCAGCAAACAGGGGGTCCCTCAAGAGACCCAGTACTTC. As protein: CASSKQGVPQETQYF.

The chain carries TRBV28 and TRBJ2-5; TRBD1 is a possible D gene (5 bases). CDR1 and CDR2 (germline): MDHEN, SYDVKM. The CDR3 is made up of 10 amino acids. Trimming shortened V by 7 bases and J by 5 bases, and 5 bases separated the two germline ends. The CDR3 DNA reads as TGTGCCAGCACAGGGGAGACCCAGTACTTC. It is translated as CASTGETQYF.

This chain connects TRBV30 to TRBJ2-7, with 7 bases lining up with TRBD1. The CDR3 consists of 11 residues. V was pared by 6 bases and J by 2 bases, with 1 base of the junction left unmatched. Germline V lookup: CDR1 GTSNPN, CDR2 SVGIG (reference sequence). This CDR3 is CACGQAYEQYF. CDR3 DNA sequence: TGTGCCTGTGGACAGGCCTACGAGCAGTACTTC.

The chain has TRBV29-1 and TRBJ2-1, with 7 bases identical to TRBD2. The V and J ends lost 6 bases and 9 bases, in that order; junction bases with no gene match: 5. This CDR3 spans 11 amino acids. Germline CDR1 is SQVTM and CDR2 is ANQGSEA. The CDR3 nucleotides are TGCAGCGTAGCCCCGGGAGGTGAGCAGTTCTTC. Translating gives CSVAPGGEQFF.

This rearrangement joins TRBV10-2 to TRBJ1-1; D is uncertain. The length of the CDR3 is 12 residues. With 8 bases removed from V and 1 base from J, the gap between germline ends came to 8 bases. The germline V gene has CDR1 WSHSY and CDR2 SAAADI. CDR3 coding DNA: TGCGCCAGCCGGGAGGGGAACACTGAAGCTTTCTTT. Translated: CASREGNTEAFF.